Listed below are T cell receptor beta chains from one sample, sequenced in a study of blood T cell repertoires in COVID-19. Libraries were prepared by immunoSEQ multiplex PCR; TCRdb keeps only in-frame clonotypes and omits some of them. Of a few hundred thousand clones detected, 65% to 90% appear once; the ten largest clones hold around 4.2%. Sequenced: PBMCs or T cells enriched from blood (not recorded which). Receptors were obtained from a woman in her thirties or forties with acute COVID-19. The CDR3 runs from the conserved cysteine through the conserved F or W. The order of the fields is clone size, D gene, V gene, J gene, CDR3 DNA, CDR3 protein. D genes are given only for firm matches. Clone size appears in some rows only: once, few, many, or a class for an expanded clone.

>few|.|TRBV10-2|TRBJ1-5
TGCGCCAGCAGTGACAGGGTGGGGGCTCAGCCCCAGCATTTT
CASSDRVGAQPQHF
>few|.|TRBV14|TRBJ2-2
TGTGCCAGCAGCCAAAGTGGCAGGGGAGGGCCCGGGGAGCTGTTTTTT
CASSQSGRGGPGELFF
>.|TRBD1|TRBV5-1|TRBJ1-2
TGCGCCAGCAGCCCACGGACAGGGGGAATAGATGGCTACACCTTC
CASSPRTGGIDGYTF
>.|TRBD1|TRBV9|TRBJ1-4
TGTGCCAGCAGCGTAGGGGACAGCAATGAAAAACTGTTTTTT
CASSVGDSNEKLFF
>.|TRBD1|TRBV18|TRBJ2-5
TGTGCCAGCTCACCACCCAGCAGGGGGCAAGAGACCCAGTACTTC
CASSPPSRGQETQYF
>.|TRBD1|TRBV6-2/TRBV6-3|TRBJ1-3
TGTGCCAGCAGTTACCCGGGACAGGGGTATGGAAACACCATATATTTT
CASSYPGQGYGNTIYF
>.|.|TRBV5-4|TRBJ2-5
TGTGCCAGCAGCTTGGACAAGATAGCACAGACCCAGTACTTC
CASSLDKIAQTQYF
>.|TRBD1|TRBV5-1|TRBJ2-7
TGCGCCAGCAGCCCGGCAGGGACAGGGAGCCGGGAGCAGTACTTC
CASSPAGTGSREQYF
>.|TRBD1|TRBV28|TRBJ1-1
TGTGCCAGCAGGGGACAGGGGGGCACTGAAGCTTTCTTT
CASRGQGGTEAFF
>.|TRBD1|TRBV3-1/TRBV3-2|TRBJ2-6
TGTGCCAGCAGGCCTTGGACAGGAGTTGTCTCTGGGGCCAACGTCCTGACTTTC
CASRPWTGVVSGANVLTF
>.|TRBD2|TRBV4-2|TRBJ2-3
TGTGCCAGCAGCCAAGATCCAGCGGGAGGCACAGATACGCAGTATTTT
CASSQDPAGGTDTQYF
>.|.|TRBV28|TRBJ2-1
TGTGCCAGCAGACGGGACTTCATAAGGTTCTTC
CASRRDFIRFF
>.|TRBD2|TRBV11-2|TRBJ2-7
TGTGCCAGCAGCTCGACTAGCGGGACCCCGGACGAGCAGTACTTC
CASSSTSGTPDEQYF
>.|.|TRBV18|TRBJ2-1
TGTGCCAGCTCACGCGGGAATAGGGATGAGCAGTTCTTC
CASSRGNRDEQFF
>.|TRBD1|TRBV29-1|TRBJ1-4
TGCAGCGGACGGACAGGGGGCTTTGAGGGTGAAAAACTGTTTTTT
CSGRTGGFEGEKLFF
>.|TRBD1|TRBV2|TRBJ1-4
TGTGCCAGCAGGGCCACAGGGACAGGGGGCAATGAAAAACTGTTTTTT
CASRATGTGGNEKLFF
>.|.|TRBV6-5|TRBJ2-1
TGTGCCAGCAGCCCCTGCCCTCCCACAATGTGTGAGCAGTTCTTC
CASSPCPPTMCEQFF
>.|TRBD2|TRBV5-6|TRBJ2-1
TGTGCCAGCGCTCGGGAGGGGCCCCACAATGAGCAGTTCTTC
CASAREGPHNEQFF
>.|.|TRBV6-5|TRBJ2-7
TGTGCCATCCGGGGGAGGCAGGGATACGAGCAGTACTTC
CAIRGRQGYEQYF
>.|TRBD2|TRBV5-6|TRBJ2-7
TGTGCCAGCAGCCTGGGACTACACTCCTACGAGCAGTACTTC
CASSLGLHSYEQYF
>.|.|TRBV6-5|TRBJ2-7
TGTGCCAGCAGTTACTCAGTAGGGGTTGGCTACGAGCAGTACTTC
CASSYSVGVGYEQYF
>.|TRBD1|TRBV6-6|TRBJ1-5
TGTGCCAGCAGTCAACCGGGACAGGCGGGTGATCAGCCCCAGCATTTT
CASSQPGQAGDQPQHF
>.|TRBD1|TRBV19|TRBJ1-1
TGTGCCAGTAGTATAGGGGTGAGGGGGCACGGTGAAGCTTTCTTT
CASSIGVRGHGEAFF
>few|.|TRBV3-1/TRBV3-2|TRBJ1-1
TGTGCCAGCAGCCGAAATTGGGGGGGAGGCACTGAAGCTTTCTTT
CASSRNWGGGTEAFF
>once|.|TRBV2|TRBJ2-5
TGTGCCAGCACGTGGAGGGTCCAAGAGACCCAGTACTTC
CASTWRVQETQYF
>.|TRBD2|TRBV5-8|TRBJ2-3
TGTGCCAGCGGCCCCAGGACTAGTCCAAGCACAGATACGCAGTATTTT
CASGPRTSPSTDTQYF
>.|.|TRBV6-5|TRBJ2-3
TGTGCCAGCAGTTACGATCTAGCGAGTAGGACAGATACGCAGTATTTT
CASSYDLASRTDTQYF
>.|TRBD2|TRBV27|TRBJ2-2
TGTGCCAGCCGAGATCGTGTAAGACTAGCGGATAACACCGGGGAGCTGTTTTTT
CASRDRVRLADNTGELFF